Reported below is one T cell receptor beta chain. It has no known antigen specificity. The input lacks base qualities; no much larger clone sits a single base away. Samples from volunteer blood donors who had recovered from COVID-19 were contributed by a second Seattle source. Whole blood was collected in K2EDTA tubes by collaborating institutions according to the institutions' own protocols. For TCRbeta analysis, collaborators shipped samples in one of three forms: frozen whole blood, isolated PBMCs, or DNA extracted from either of those sample types. The sample is drawn from a study of blood T cell repertoires in COVID-19 (dated by TCRdb to 2019 to 2021). Background on the whole study: Samples from collaborators originated in the United States, Italy and Spain and spanned both the acute and convalescent phases of COVID-19. The prospective study material was composed of cDNA or gDNA derived from T cells, B-cell-depleted T cells, or PBMCs. The dataset comprised deeply sampled blood TCRbeta repertoires from subjects exposed to, actively infected with, or recovered from COVID-19. The repertoires were released in a freely available public database meant as a resource for research on the immune response to SARS-CoV-2. Where available, HLA class I and class II types were taken from metadata supplied by the sample provider and were not determined by assay-based typing. The samples were drawn from the first 160 participants of the ongoing ImmuneRACE study and from 950 to 1,500 subjects provided by 6 global collaborators. Nearly every sample came with metadata listing a de-identified subject ID, COVID-19 status, age in years and sex. The investigation overall reported the following: The quantity of clinical and demographic metadata differed by source and by participant and was supplied without curation.

Unmatched junction bases come to 6, with V trimmed by 4 bases and J by 4 bases. The germline V gene (reference sequence) supplies CDR1 GTSNPN and CDR2 SVGIG. CDR3 length: 13 amino acids, cysteine to phenylalanine. Only CDR3 DNA remains: 39 bases, in frame from the first base. The immunoSEQ Assay, a bias-controlled multiplex PCR, was used to amplify TCRbeta CDR3 regions from genomic DNA. Concerning the study's data processing: Nucleated cell counts per sample were estimated from amplification of reference gene primers within the assay. To quantify the absolute abundance of each unique TCRbeta CDR3 rearrangement, sequence reads were collapsed and filtered. For each sample, productive Simpson clonality was calculated as the square root of Simpson's diversity index across productive rearrangements. Imported from immuneACCESS, the table was reduced by TCRdb to in-frame sequences with V and J called. These copies leave out some clones; in studies compared against another copy, an unresolved V gene accounts for under half, and the cause of the remainder is not known. V and J calls and clone size follow that table, whereas D and trimming were derived from the DNA. A total of about 300,000 clones appear in this sample, 70% to 90% of them only once. Together, the top ten hold 6.9% of the sample.

The sequence came from a woman in her twenties or thirties who had recovered from COVID-19. Sequenced sample: peripheral blood. The rearrangement joined TRBV30 to TRBJ2-7; TRBD1 fits 8 bases in the junction. CDR3 protein: CAWNRGQAYEQYF. The DNA is as follows: TGTGCCTGGAACCGGGGACAGGCATACGAGCAGTACTTC.